These 19 T cell receptor beta chains came from one sample sequenced in a study of Graves' ophthalmopathy and Graves' hyperthyroidism. Amplification from RNA transcripts yielded the TCR beta CDR3 regions. Following a first-round RT-PCR that used HTBI primers, a second-round multiplex PCR was carried out. TCRdb used MiXCR to reprocess the multiplex PCR reads, holding one entry per CDR3 protein. The data hold 300,000 to 400,000 distinct CDR3 sequences, with about 17% observed a single time. The sequencing input was peripheral blood. The source is an adult woman with stable Graves' hyperthyroidism.

The CDR3: CASSYSTGRTYNSPLHF. CDR3 sequence (DNA): TGTGCCAGCAGTTACTCGACAGGGAGGACCTATAATTCACCCCTCCACTTT. The V and J genes are TRBV6-2 or TRBV6-3 and TRBJ1-6; TRBD1 matches 7 bases. CDR3 length: 17 residues. V lost 0 bases and J lost 2; bases outside the gene matches: 4. Germline assignment: CDR1 MNHEY and CDR2 SVGEGT.

The rearrangement joins TRBV30 to TRBJ1-1, with 11 bases aligning to TRBD1. Per germline, CDR1 GTSNPN and CDR2 SVGIG (reference sequence). This CDR3 spans 15 amino acids. V was pared by 5 bases and J by 1 base, with 6 bases of the junction left unmatched. The CDR3 nucleotides read TGTGCCTGGTCCCGCGGGACAGGGGGGAACACTGAAGCTTTCTTT. As protein: CAWSRGTGGNTEAFF.

This clonotype showed up many times. This sequence joins TRBV6-2 or TRBV6-3 and TRBJ2-5; 8 nucleotides agree with TRBD1. The CDR3 is 19 residues long. Per germline, CDR1 MNHEY and CDR2 SVGEGT. Trimming removed 4 bases from V and 1 base from J; junction bases left unmatched: 17. CDR3 nucleotide sequence: TGTGCCAGCAGTTTCCAGAGACAGGGGAGTGTGTCCTCCCAAGAGACCCAGTACTTC. It specifies CASSFQRQGSVSSQETQYF.

This clonotype was counted ten times or more. V gene TRBV7-2 combines with J gene TRBJ1-1; 7 positions match TRBD1. The CDR3 contains 14 residues. Germline V gene data show CDR1 as SGHTA and CDR2 as FQGNSA. The V gene end was trimmed by 3 bases and the J gene end by 5 bases; junction bases not matched to a gene: 6. The CDR3 region has the DNA TGTGCCAGCAGCTTGAAAGGGGGCAGAACTGAAGCTTTCTTT. Its translation is CASSLKGGRTEAFF.

This clonotype was recorded many times. The rearrangement joins TRBV7-9 to TRBJ1-5; no clear D. Germline CDR1 reads SEHNR; CDR2 reads FQNEAQ (reference sequence). Trimming shortened V by 0 bases and J by 5 bases, and 5 bases separated the two germline ends. The CDR3 has 13 amino acids. CDR3 amino acids: CASSLASHQPQHF. The CDR3 DNA reads TGTGCCAGCAGCTTAGCGTCACATCAGCCCCAGCATTTT. Together with reference TRBV7-9 and TRBJ1-5, the CDR3 gives the full variable domain: DTGVSQNPRHKITKRGQNVTFRCDPISEHNRLYWYRQTLGQGPEFLTYFQNEAQLEKSRLLSDRFSAERPKGSFSTLEIQRTEQGDSAMYLCASSLASHQPQHFGDGTRLSIL.

This clonotype was observed many times. The J gene is TRBJ2-2, the V gene TRBV5-4; D is ambiguous. The CDR3 is made up of 12 amino acids. Germline CDR1 and CDR2: SGHNT and YYREEE (reference sequence). The V end lost 7 bases, the J end lost 3 bases, and 7 bases lay between the germline ends. CDR3 nucleotide sequence: TGTGCCAGCCGAAGAGACACCGGGGAGCTGTTTTTT. It is translated as CASRRDTGELFF.

This clonotype has ten or more counts. The rearrangement uses TRBV20-1 and TRBJ1-2, with D possibly matching TRBD1 (5 bases). V lost 0 bases and J lost 1, with 15 bases in between. This CDR3 comprises 16 residues. Looked up from germline, CDR1 is DFQATT and CDR2 is SNEGSKA (reference sequence). CDR3 sequence (DNA): TGCAGTGCTAGAGACGCTCGGCACAGGCGTAACTATGGCTACACCTTC. This translates into CSARDARHRRNYGYTF.

This sequence joins TRBV4-2 and TRBJ1-1; D is perhaps TRBD1 (6 bases). This CDR3 region has 16 residues. Germline V gene data show CDR1 as LGHNA and CDR2 as YNFKEQ. Trimming left V 0 bases short and J 0 bases short, with 11 bases between. CDR3 protein: CASSQDRGQLNTEAFF. In nucleotides, the CDR3 is TGTGCCAGCAGCCAAGATAGAGGACAGCTGAACACTGAAGCTTTCTTT.

The sample holds a few counts of this clonotype. The junction and the germline gene differ at one end; a read error may be behind it. The chain combines TRBV13 with TRBJ2-4; 10 nucleotides align to TRBD2. The germline V gene encodes CDR1 PRHDT and CDR2 FYEKMQ (reference sequence). The CDR3 spans 15 residues. CDR3: CASSSSGSGKNIKYF. In DNA, the CDR3 is TGTGCCAGCAGCTCTAGCGGGAGTGGCAAAAACATTAAGTACTTC.

This clonotype was observed at least ten times. The V and J genes are TRBV19 and TRBJ1-1; D perhaps matches TRBD1 (5 bases). The CDR3 is 15 residues long. Germline assignment: CDR1 LNHDA and CDR2 SQIVND (reference sequence). Trimming stripped 3 bases from V and 7 bases from J, with 18 bases between. CDR3 residues: CASSINQQAIYEAFF. The CDR3, as DNA: TGTGCCAGTAGTATCAACCAACAGGCGATCTATGAAGCTTTCTTT.

This clonotype was observed a handful of times. A clone one base away is much larger, so this may be a read error. The gene calls are TRBV30 and TRBJ2-7; TRBD1 or TRBD2 may be the D gene (6 bases each). This CDR3 comprises 14 residues. CDR1 and CDR2 from the germline V gene are GTSNPN and SVGIG (reference sequence). Trimming removed 0 bases at V and 6 bases at J, with 15 bases between. CDR3 in amino acids: CAWSVGGTTCEQYF. CDR3 coding DNA: TGTGCCTGGAGTGTAGGGGGGACGACCTGCGAGCAGTACTTC.

This clonotype was seen many times. V usage is TRBV7-9 and J usage is TRBJ2-7; 11 bases are a match to TRBD2. Per the germline V gene, CDR1 is SEHNR and CDR2 is FQNEAQ (reference sequence). After removal of 3 bases from V and 4 bases from J, the junction contained 5 bases not matched to a gene. The CDR3 is 15 amino acids. CDR3 residues: CASSFGLAGAYEQYF. DNA for the CDR3: TGTGCCAGCAGCTTCGGACTAGCGGGCGCTTACGAGCAGTACTTC.

This clonotype was detected ten times or more. CDR3 DNA: TGCAGTGCTCCAACTCGGGGACAGAGAACCGGGGAGCTGTTTTTT. This codes for CSAPTRGQRTGELFF. The chain combines TRBV20-1 with TRBJ2-2; 7 nucleotides match TRBD1. The germline CDR1 and CDR2 sequences are DFQATT and SNEGSKA (reference sequence). V trimming: 5 bases; J trimming: 5 bases; junction bases outside the gene matches: 11. This CDR3 comprises 15 residues.

The chain uses TRBV6-1 and TRBJ1-3; unclear D gene. Trimming stripped 5 bases from V and 4 bases from J, with 15 bases between. CDR1 is MNHNS, CDR2 SASEGT, per germline. This CDR3 has 15 residues. The CDR3 protein is CASSRDLTPGNTIYF. The CDR3 nucleotides read TGTGCCAGCAGTAGGGATCTTACTCCCGGAAACACCATATATTTT.

This clonotype showed up many times. This rearrangement joins TRBV3-1 to TRBJ2-7, with D unclear. Looked up from germline, CDR1 is LGHDT and CDR2 is YNNKEL (reference sequence). The CDR3 runs 12 residues. Trimming removed 1 base at V and 2 bases at J, with 3 bases between. CDR3 amino acids: CASSQVAYEQYF. CDR3 in DNA: TGTGCCAGCAGCCAAGTTGCCTACGAGCAGTACTTC.

This clonotype was counted a single time. The chain recombines TRBV10-3 with TRBJ1-5; 7 positions match TRBD1. This CDR3 has 16 residues. Germline V gene data show CDR1 as ENHRY and CDR2 as SYGVKD. The J segment lost 3 bases and the V segment lost 10 bases, leaving 15 bases of the junction unmatched. The CDR3 is CATLSIGGTDNQPQHF. Here the CDR3 DNA reads TGTGCCACCTTGAGTATCGGAGGGACAGACAATCAGCCCCAGCATTTT.

The chain links TRBV5-1 to TRBJ2-7; 10 nucleotides align to TRBD1. Germline V lookup: CDR1 SGHRS, CDR2 YFSETQ. The CDR3 loop spans 18 amino acids. J gave up 3 bases and V 4 bases, and 16 bases lay outside the gene matches. CDR3 loop: CASSGDRGVERSYYEQYF. The CDR3 DNA sequence: TGCGCCAGCAGCGGGGACAGGGGAGTGGAGCGGAGTTACTACGAGCAGTACTTC.

This clonotype came up many times. This rearrangement joins TRBV29-1 to TRBJ2-5; 10 bases align to TRBD2. Per germline, CDR1 SQVTM and CDR2 ANQGSEA. After removal of 5 bases from V and 5 bases from J, the junction contained 8 bases not matched to a gene. The length of the CDR3 is 14 residues. CDR3 in DNA: TGCAGCGTTATCCCTAGCGGGGGCTGGGAGACCCAGTACTTC. Amino acid sequence: CSVIPSGGWETQYF.

This clonotype was detected many times. The CDR3 sequence is CASSLVGAGELFF. The CDR3, as DNA: TGTGCCAGCAGCTTAGTAGGGGCCGGGGAGCTGTTTTTT. This rearrangement joins TRBV7-2 to TRBJ2-2, with D perhaps TRBD1 (5 bases). Germline CDR1 reads SGHTA; CDR2 reads FQGNSA. CDR3 length: 13 amino acids. The V end lost 1 base, the J end lost 6 bases, and 6 bases lay between the germline ends.